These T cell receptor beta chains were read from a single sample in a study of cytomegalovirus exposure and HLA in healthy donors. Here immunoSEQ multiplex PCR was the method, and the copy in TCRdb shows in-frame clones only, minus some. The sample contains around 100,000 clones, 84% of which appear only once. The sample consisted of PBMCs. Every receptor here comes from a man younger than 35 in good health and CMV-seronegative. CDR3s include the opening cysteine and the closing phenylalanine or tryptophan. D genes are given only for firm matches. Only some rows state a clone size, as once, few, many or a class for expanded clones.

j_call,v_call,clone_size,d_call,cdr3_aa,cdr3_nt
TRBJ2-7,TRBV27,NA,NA,CASSLSPSPRNEQYF,TGTGCCAGCAGTTTATCCCCTAGCCCCCGGAACGAGCAGTACTTC
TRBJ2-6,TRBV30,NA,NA,CAWTGNSGANVLTF,TGTGCCTGGACAGGGAACTCTGGGGCCAACGTCCTGACTTTC
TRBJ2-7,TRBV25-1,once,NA,CASSTLPSYEQYF,TGTGCCAGCAGTACTCTCCCCTCCTACGAGCAGTACTTC
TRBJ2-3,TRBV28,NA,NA,CASSYFPDTQYF,TGTGCCAGCAGTTACTTTCCCGATACGCAGTATTTT
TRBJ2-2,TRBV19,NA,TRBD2,CASSPLAGVTGELFF,TGTGCCAGTAGTCCTCTAGCGGGAGTAACCGGGGAGCTGTTTTTT
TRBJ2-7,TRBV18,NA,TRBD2,CASSSNSGKGNEQYF,TGTGCCAGCTCATCAAATAGCGGGAAGGGAAACGAGCAGTACTTC
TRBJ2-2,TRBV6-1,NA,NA,CASSVQVNTGELFF,TGTGCCAGCAGTGTTCAGGTGAACACCGGGGAGCTGTTTTTT
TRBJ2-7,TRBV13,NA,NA,CASSLGRRRGPYEQYF,TGTGCCAGCAGCTTAGGGCGGCGTAGGGGCCCCTACGAGCAGTACTTC
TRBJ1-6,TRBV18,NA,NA,CASSRSGGNSPLHF,TGTGCCAGCTCCCGCTCGGGGGGAAATTCACCCCTCCACTTT
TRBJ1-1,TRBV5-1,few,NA,CASSPGGLNGEAFF,TGCGCCAGCAGCCCCGGAGGCCTGAATGGTGAAGCTTTCTTT
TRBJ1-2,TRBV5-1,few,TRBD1,CASSLILAGGHGYTF,TGCGCCAGCAGCTTGATCCTTGCAGGGGGCCATGGCTACACCTTC
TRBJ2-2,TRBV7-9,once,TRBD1,CASRTTGVNTGELFF,TGTGCCAGCAGAACAACAGGGGTCAACACCGGGGAGCTGTTTTTT
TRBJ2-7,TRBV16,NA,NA,CASSPGTTVYEQYF,TGTGCCAGCAGCCCCGGGACAACGGTCTACGAGCAGTACTTC
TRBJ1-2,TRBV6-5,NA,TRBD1,CAIARQGARWHGYTF,TGTGCCATTGCGCGGCAGGGGGCAAGGTGGCATGGCTACACCTTC
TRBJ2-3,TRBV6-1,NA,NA,CASSEGQRGTDTQYF,TGTGCCAGCAGTGAGGGCCAGCGGGGCACAGATACGCAGTATTTT
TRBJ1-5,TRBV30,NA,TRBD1,CAWSAGGTDQPQHF,TGTGCCTGGAGTGCAGGGGGAACGGATCAGCCCCAGCATTTT
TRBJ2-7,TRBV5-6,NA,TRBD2,CASSPPPTSGRTYEQYF,TGTGCCAGCAGCCCCCCGCCGACTAGCGGGAGAACCTACGAGCAGTACTTC
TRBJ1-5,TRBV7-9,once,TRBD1,CASSWDSSNQPQHF,TGTGCCAGCAGCTGGGACAGTAGCAATCAGCCCCAGCATTTT
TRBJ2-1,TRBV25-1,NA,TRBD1,CATERAGQGYNEQFF,TGTGCCACCGAAAGAGCGGGACAGGGCTACAATGAGCAGTTCTTC
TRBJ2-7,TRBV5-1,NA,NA,CASSPWSQGNEQYF,TGCGCCAGCAGCCCCTGGTCCCAGGGCAACGAGCAGTACTTC
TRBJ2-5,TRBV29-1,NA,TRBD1,CSGTGGAGETQYF,TGCAGCGGGACAGGGGGCGCGGGGGAGACCCAGTACTTC
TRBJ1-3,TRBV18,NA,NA,CASSQERRAISGNTIYF,TGTGCCAGCTCGCAGGAGAGGAGGGCGATCTCTGGAAACACCATATATTTT
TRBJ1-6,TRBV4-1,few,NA,CASSQERRYNSPLHF,TGCGCCAGCAGCCAGGAGCGCCGCTATAATTCACCCCTCCACTTT
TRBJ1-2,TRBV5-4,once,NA,CASSPGPNYGYTF,TGTGCCAGCAGCCCCGGTCCTAACTATGGCTACACCTTC
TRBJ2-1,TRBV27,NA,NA,CASSLSRYNEQFF,TGTGCCAGCAGTTTATCCAGGTACAATGAGCAGTTCTTC
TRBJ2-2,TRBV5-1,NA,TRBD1,CASSSDRGNTGELFF,TGCGCCAGCAGCTCGGACAGGGGGAACACCGGGGAGCTGTTTTTT
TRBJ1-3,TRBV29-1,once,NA,CSVQGLDGNTIYF,TGCAGCGTCCAGGGGCTGGATGGAAACACCATATATTTT
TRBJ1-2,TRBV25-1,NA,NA,CASTLEGGYGYTF,TGTGCCAGCACCCTAGAAGGGGGCTATGGCTACACCTTC
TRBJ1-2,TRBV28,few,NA,CASSGGAANYGYTF,TGTGCCAGCAGCGGTGGGGCAGCTAACTATGGCTACACCTTC
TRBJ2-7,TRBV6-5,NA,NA,CASSSFRGNYEQYF,TGTGCCAGCAGTTCCTTCCGGGGGAACTACGAGCAGTACTTC
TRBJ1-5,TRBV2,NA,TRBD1,CASSPFGTGHQPQHF,TGTGCCAGCAGCCCTTTCGGGACAGGACATCAGCCCCAGCATTTT
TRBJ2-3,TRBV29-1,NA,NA,CSVAQGGSTGGLTDTQYF,TGCAGCGTTGCACAAGGGGGGTCTACCGGGGGGCTAACAGATACGCAGTATTTT
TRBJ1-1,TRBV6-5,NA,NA,CASRPEVLLEAFF,TGTGCCAGCAGACCCGAGGTACTTCTTGAAGCTTTCTTT
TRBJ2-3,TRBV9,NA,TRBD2,CASSDGLAGPDTQYF,TGTGCCAGCAGCGACGGACTAGCGGGCCCAGATACGCAGTATTTT
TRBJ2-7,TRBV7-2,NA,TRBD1,CASSSPDRDSYGQYF,TGTGCCAGCAGCTCGCCGGACAGGGACTCCTACGGGCAGTACTTC
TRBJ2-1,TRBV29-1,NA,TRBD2,CSVGGWGAGEQFF,TGCAGCGTCGGGGGGTGGGGCGCGGGAGAGCAGTTCTTC
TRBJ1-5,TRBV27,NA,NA,CASSLYRVDQPQHF,TGTGCCAGCAGTTTATACAGGGTGGATCAGCCCCAGCATTTT
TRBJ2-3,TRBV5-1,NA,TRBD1,CASSRFRDRLTGTQYF,TGCGCCAGCAGCAGGTTTCGGGACAGGCTCACGGGGACGCAGTATTTT
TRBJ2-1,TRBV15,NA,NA,CATSRGGGYNEQFF,TGTGCCACCAGCCGCGGAGGAGGATACAATGAGCAGTTCTTC
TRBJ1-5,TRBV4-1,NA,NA,CASSHPGVGPQHF,TGCGCCAGCAGCCATCCGGGGGTGGGGCCCCAGCATTTT
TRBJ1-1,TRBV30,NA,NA,CAWSETGSSEAFF,TGTGCCTGGAGTGAAACAGGGTCATCGGAAGCTTTCTTT
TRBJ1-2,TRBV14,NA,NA,CASSQVQRAGYTF,TGTGCCAGCAGCCAAGTACAGAGGGCTGGCTACACCTTC
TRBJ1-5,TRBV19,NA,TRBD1,CASSMGTGNQPQHF,TGTGCCAGTAGTATGGGGACAGGAAATCAGCCCCAGCATTTT
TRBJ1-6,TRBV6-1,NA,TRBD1,CASSEVAGGNSPLHF,TGTGCCAGCAGTGAAGTAGCAGGGGGGAATTCACCCCTCCACTTT
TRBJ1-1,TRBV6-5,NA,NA,CASKEGRGNTEAFF,TGTGCCAGCAAAGAGGGGAGGGGGAACACTGAAGCTTTCTTT
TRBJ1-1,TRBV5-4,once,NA,CASSPPRVSVNTEAFF,TGTGCCAGCAGCCCCCCGCGGGTCTCGGTGAACACTGAAGCTTTCTTT
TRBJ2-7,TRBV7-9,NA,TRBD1,CASTPRDRGYEQYF,TGTGCCAGCACCCCCCGGGACAGGGGCTACGAGCAGTACTTC
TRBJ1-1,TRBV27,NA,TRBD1,CAVHPGQGGNTEAFF,TGTGCCGTACACCCCGGTCAGGGGGGAAACACTGAAGCTTTCTTT
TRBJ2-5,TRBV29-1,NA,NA,CSVEVVEGETQYF,TGCAGCGTTGAGGTAGTGGAGGGAGAGACCCAGTACTTC
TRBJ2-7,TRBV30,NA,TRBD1,CAWSVRRTGLNEQYF,TGTGCCTGGAGTGTACGCCGGACAGGGCTTAACGAGCAGTACTTC
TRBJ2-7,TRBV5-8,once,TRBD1,CASSSGQGKAYEQYF,TGTGCCAGCAGCTCCGGACAGGGGAAGGCCTACGAGCAGTACTTC
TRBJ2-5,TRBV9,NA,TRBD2,CASSGSGAQETQYF,TGTGCCAGCAGCGGTAGCGGGGCCCAAGAGACCCAGTACTTC
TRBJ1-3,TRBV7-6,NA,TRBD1,CASTPGQGAQGNTIYF,TGTGCCAGCACCCCGGGACAGGGGGCGCAAGGAAACACCATATATTTT
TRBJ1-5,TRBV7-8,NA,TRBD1,CASSLLVGGTGQPQHF,TGTGCCAGCAGCTTATTGGTCGGAGGGACAGGTCAGCCCCAGCATTTT
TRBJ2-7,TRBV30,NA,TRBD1,CACGQASYEQYF,TGTGCCTGCGGACAGGCGTCCTACGAGCAGTACTTC
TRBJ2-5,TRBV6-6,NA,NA,CASSYSGTPQETQYF,TGTGCCAGCAGTTACTCCGGGACACCTCAAGAGACCCAGTACTTC
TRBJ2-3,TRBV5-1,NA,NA,CASSLFSSADTQYF,TGCGCCAGCAGCTTGTTCTCGTCCGCAGATACGCAGTATTTT
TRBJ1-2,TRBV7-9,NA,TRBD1,CASSRTGGDYGYTF,TGTGCCAGCAGCCGGACAGGGGGGGACTATGGCTACACCTTC